The clone carrying this TCR beta chain appeared a few times. Repertoires were generated with immunoSEQ multiplex PCR, while TCRdb's copy carries only in-frame clones and drops some. The table records some 70,000 clones, 75% to 85% of them present only once. The germline V gene encodes CDR1 GTSNPN and CDR2 SVGIG (reference sequence). CDR3 size: 13 residues. V lost 2 bases to trimming and J lost 1 base, with 8 bases between them. This sample was taken from a study of T cell responses to AZD1222 COVID-19 vaccine. The genes are TRBV30 and TRBJ1-1; maybe TRBD1 (5 bases). Sequencing was performed on peripheral blood, taken on day 0 of AZD1222 vaccination. The sequence was obtained from an adult in good health. The CDR3 DNA follows: TGTGCCTGGAGTAGGGACGGGAACACTGAAGCTTTCTTT. As protein: CAWSRDGNTEAFF. The full variable domain, in which reference TRBV30 and TRBJ1-1 provide the parts outside the CDR3, is SQTIHQWPATLVQPVGSPLSLECTVEGTSNPNLYWYRQAAGRGLQLLFYSVGIGQISSEVPQNLSASRPQDRQFILSSKKLLLSDSGFYLCAWSRDGNTEAFFGQGTRLTVV.